The 7 T cell receptor beta chains given below trace back to one sample, sequenced in a study of cytomegalovirus exposure and HLA in healthy donors. Primers included in the PCR were 60 Vbeta and 13 Jbeta primers. TCRdb keeps only in-frame clones here, not all; method: immunoSEQ multiplex PCR. The sample includes about 140,000 clones, 82% seen only once; the top ten take over 2.5%. The sequenced sample was PBMCs. These TCRs come from a male donor in good health and CMV-seronegative.

The chain carries TRBV18 and TRBJ2-7; D possibly corresponds to TRBD2 (6 bases). Germline-derived CDR1 and CDR2 are KGHSH and LQKENI. Trimming pared 5 bases from V and 6 bases from J, leaving 23 bases between. The CDR3 has 16 amino acids. CDR3 nucleotides: TGTGCCAGCTCATCAGTACTAGCTAGGAGTAGGTTCGAGCAGTACTTC. Protein: CASSSVLARSRFEQYF.

The chain joins TRBV29-1 to TRBJ2-3; TRBD2 matches at 12 bases. The CDR3 is made up of 15 amino acids. V shed 5 bases, J shed 6 bases, and the junction held 9 bases outside the gene matches. CDR1 and CDR2 (germline): SQVTM, ANQGSEA. CDR3 bases: TGCAGCGTTCCCGGACTAGCGGGGCTCGGGGATACGCAGTATTTT. This sequence encodes CSVPGLAGLGDTQYF.

The chain links TRBV10-3 to TRBJ2-7; the match to TRBD1 covers 8 bases. V shed 8 bases and J 1 base; nucleotides not matched to a gene: 4. Germline CDR1 is ENHRY and CDR2 is SYGVKD. CDR3 length: 13 residues. CDR3 nucleotides: TGTGCCATCGGACAGGGAACTTCCTACGAGCAGTACTTC. Its protein is CAIGQGTSYEQYF.

V is TRBV6-1 and J is TRBJ2-4; perhaps TRBD1 as D (6 bases). CDR1 and CDR2 (germline): MNHNS, SASEGT. CDR3 length: 11 residues. V was pared by 10 bases and J by 11 bases, with 15 bases between. Here the CDR3 DNA reads TGTGCCATCCGACAGGATCCATTTCAGTACTTC. Amino acids: CAIRQDPFQYF.

The chain couples TRBV19 to TRBJ1-2; D perhaps matches TRBD1 (5 bases). Germline V gene data show CDR1 as LNHDA and CDR2 as SQIVND (reference sequence). CDR3 length: 15 amino acids. V lost 6 bases, J lost 6 bases, and 20 bases lay in between. The DNA for the CDR3 is TGTGCCAGTAGGATCCCGGGGGGAGTTGTGGATGGCTACACCTTC. Translation: CASRIPGGVVDGYTF.

The chain links TRBV30 to TRBJ2-1; D ambiguous. Germline CDR1 GTSNPN, CDR2 SVGIG (reference sequence). The CDR3 runs to 12 residues. V was shortened by 2 bases and J by 10 bases, with 12 bases between the two germline ends. In DNA, the CDR3 is TGTGCCTGGAGTCGTAGGAGTGGAGAGCAGTTCTTC. Translation gives CAWSRRSGEQFF.

The chain links TRBV4-3 to TRBJ2-1; TRBD2 agrees at 14 bases. The CDR3 is 16 amino acids. Germline trimming cut 3 bases from V and 7 bases from J; bases unmatched to any gene: 5. Germline loops: CDR1 LGHNA, CDR2 YSLEER. The CDR3 DNA sequence: TGCGCCAGCAGCCATACCGGGACTAGCGGGAGTAATGAGCAGTTCTTC. This gives the protein CASSHTGTSGSNEQFF.